What follows are 15 T cell receptor beta chains derived from one specimen sequenced in a study of blood T cell repertoires in COVID-19 (dated by TCRdb to 2018 to 2020). Preparation of the library involved the immunoSEQ multiplex PCR assay. The source is immuneACCESS, and TCRdb retained only in-frame sequences with V and J called. Part of the clones is not carried over; for the studies checked, unresolved V genes explain less than half of this, and the remainder is unexplained. This sample has tens of thousands of clones in its table, and 75% to 85% of those were observed once. The ten largest clones capture less than 8% of the sample. The sequencing input was peripheral blood. The receptors originated from a human donor in a cohort sampled during active COVID-19.

The CDR3 nucleotides read TGTGCCAGTAGTATAGGGACAGGGATAGATACGCAGTATTTT. Protein product: CASSIGTGIDTQYF. The chain couples TRBV19 to TRBJ2-3; TRBD1 agrees at 8 bases. Germline V gives CDR1 LNHDA, CDR2 SQIVND (reference sequence). This CDR3 contains 14 residues. J was trimmed by 5 bases and V by 1 base; bases with no gene match: 2.

This clone was seen a handful of times. The rearrangement links TRBV9 to TRBJ2-5; 7 bases line up with TRBD1. Per germline, CDR1 SGDLS and CDR2 YYNGEE. Germline trimming cut 3 bases from V and 3 bases from J; bases unmatched to any gene: 5. This CDR3 comprises 14 residues. The CDR3 nucleotides are TGTGCCAGCAGCGAAGACAGGGATGAAGAGACCCAGTACTTC. Residues: CASSEDRDEETQYF.

V gene TRBV10-2 combines with J gene TRBJ1-4, with TRBD1 as a possible D gene (6 bases). CDR1 is WSHSY, CDR2 SAAADI, per germline. V lost 1 base and J 7 bases, leaving 10 bases between the germline ends. This CDR3 contains 14 residues. The CDR3, as DNA: TGCGCCAGCAGTGAGTACAGGGCTGCTGAAAAACTGTTTTTT. As protein: CASSEYRAAEKLFF.

The chain couples TRBV4-3 to TRBJ2-3, with D maybe TRBD2 (5 bases). The CDR3 has 16 amino acids. V lost 1 base, J lost 0 bases, and 11 bases lay in between. The germline gives CDR1 LGHNA, CDR2 YSLEER. In nucleotides, the CDR3 is TGCGCCAGCAGCCAAGTTTTAGCGTCTAGCACAGATACGCAGTATTTT. Its translation is CASSQVLASSTDTQYF.

The J gene is TRBJ2-2, the V gene TRBV5-4; 7 bases are a match to TRBD1. Trimming at V came to 0 bases and at J to 1 base, leaving 0 bases not matched to a gene. The CDR3 is 15 residues long. Germline CDR1 and CDR2: SGHNT and YYREEE (reference sequence). This chain's CDR3 is CASSLGDRNTGELFF. As DNA, the CDR3 is TGTGCCAGCAGCTTGGGGGACAGGAACACCGGGGAGCTGTTTTTT.

The chain joins TRBV7-9 to TRBJ1-6, with D uncertain. Germline V gives CDR1 SEHNR, CDR2 FQNEAQ (reference sequence). V was clipped by 6 bases and J by 9 bases, with 9 bases between them. The CDR3 length is 12 residues. CDR3 sequence (DNA): TGTGCCAGCAGTTTGGAGAGTTCACCCCTCCACTTT. Translation gives CASSLESSPLHF.

This sequence joins TRBV6-5 and TRBJ1-6, with TRBD1 as a possible D gene (5 bases). The CDR3 runs 12 residues. CDR1 and CDR2 from the germline V gene are MNHEY and SVGAGI. Between the trimmed V and J ends, which lost 5 bases and 13 bases, there was a span of 12 bases. The CDR3 nucleotides are TGTGCCAGCAGTCAACTCAGGGCGCCCCTCCACTTT. Amino acid sequence: CASSQLRAPLHF.

The chain couples TRBV6-2 or TRBV6-3 to TRBJ2-3, with D maybe TRBD1 (5 bases). This CDR3 has 13 residues. Germline V gene lookup returns CDR1 MNHEY and CDR2 SVGEGT. V dropped 2 bases and J dropped 7 bases, with 10 bases sitting between them. The CDR3 region is CASSYEWGNTQYF. As DNA, the CDR3 is TGTGCCAGCAGTTACGAGTGGGGCAATACGCAGTATTTT.

J is TRBJ1-5 and V is TRBV2, with D tentatively TRBD1 (6 bases). V was trimmed by 1 base and J by 3 bases, leaving 7 bases between them. Germline values: CDR1 SNHLY, CDR2 FYNNEI. CDR3 length: 14 residues. CDR3 in DNA: TGTGCCAGCAGTGAAGGGACAGACAATCAGCCCCAGCATTTT. The encoded protein is CASSEGTDNQPQHF.

The chain is built from TRBV10-3 and TRBJ2-5, with 10 bases that match TRBD2. Germline lookup yields CDR1 ENHRY and CDR2 SYGVKD. V shed 3 bases and J 5 bases; nucleotides not matched to a gene: 9. The CDR3 runs 16 residues. The CDR3 DNA is TGTGCCATCAGTGATGGGGAGGGAGCGGGAGGGGAGACCCAGTACTTC. It translates to CAISDGEGAGGETQYF.

This clone was detected many times. The gene calls are TRBV14 and TRBJ2-1; D may be TRBD1 (6 bases). Trimming left V 2 bases short and J 5 bases short, with 7 bases between. Per germline, CDR1 SGHDN and CDR2 FVKESK. The CDR3 totals 13 residues. The DNA for the CDR3 is TGTGCCAGCAGCCAAAACAGGGACAATGAGCAGTTCTTC. It yields the protein CASSQNRDNEQFF.

This chain links TRBV12-3 or TRBV12-4 with TRBJ2-1; no definite D call. Between the trimmed V and J ends, which lost 5 bases and 6 bases, there was a span of 8 bases. The CDR3 is made up of 12 amino acids. CDR3 DNA sequence: TGTGCCAGCAGTACCTCTAGCAATGAGCAGTTCTTC. Translating gives CASSTSSNEQFF.

V is TRBV4-2 and J is TRBJ1-1, with 8 nucleotides matching TRBD1. Trimming at V came to 4 bases and at J to 11 bases, leaving 12 bases not matched to a gene. The germline V gene has CDR1 LGHNA and CDR2 YNFKEQ. This CDR3 has 14 residues. The CDR3 reads CASSLGSTGGIAFF. CDR3 in DNA: TGTGCCAGCAGCCTCGGCAGTACAGGGGGAATCGCTTTCTTT.

The CDR3 DNA follows: TGTGCCAGTACTTCGACTAGGCATATGAAAGAGACCCAGTACTTC. Translation gives CASTSTRHMKETQYF. The chain couples TRBV7-6 to TRBJ2-5; possible D gene TRBD2, 6 bases. Looked up from germline, CDR1 is SGHVS and CDR2 is FNYEAQ. The CDR3 is 15 amino acids. Trimming removed 9 bases at V and 3 bases at J, with 20 bases between.

This sequence joins TRBV6-1 and TRBJ1-3, with a possible D match to TRBD1 (5 bases). Germline CDR1 and CDR2: MNHNS and SASEGT. This CDR3 has 15 amino acids. Trimming stripped 0 bases from V and 4 bases from J, with 10 bases between. CDR3 nucleotide sequence: TGTGCCAGCAGTGAAGCCTGGCAGGGCGGAAACACCATATATTTT. Its translation: CASSEAWQGGNTIYF.